This T cell receptor beta chain was recovered during a study of T cells expressing NK-cell markers. Study information: Researchers got TCR beta repertoires out of sorted CD3+CD56+NKG2C+, CD3+CD56+NKG2C- and CD3+CD56-NKG2C+ T cells.

TCRdb reprocessed the 5' RACE reads and keeps a single row for each CDR3 protein, giving no DNA. The listing contains a few hundred thousand distinct CDR3 sequences. CDR1 MNHEY and CDR2 SMNVEV come from the germline V gene (reference sequence). The CDR3 contains 15 residues. In regard to this clonotype: Its antigen remains unidentified.

Study results and caveats: The study found these clonotypes also leading the CD3+CD56-NKG2C+ fraction in several donors. What remained unclear was the HCMV specificity of expanded NKG2C+ T cell clones. Among CD8+ T cells from several donors, dominant NKG2C+ clonotypes accounted for about 1.0-8%.

This TCR was recovered from a man younger than 35 in good health. The genes are TRBV27 and TRBJ1-2; TCRdb's D gene call, TRBD1, goes unchecked for lack of DNA. The sequenced sample was blood T cells: a sorted CD56 or NKG2C T cell subset, CD4+ or CD8+ T cells, or bulk PBMC T cells (not recorded which). CDR3 protein: CASSFLDRGHYGYTF.